This T cell receptor (beta chain) was sequenced during a study of CD8+ T cells in alopecia areata. Germline assignment: CDR1 SGHRS and CDR2 YFSETQ. This CDR3 spans 14 amino acids. Trimming left V 7 bases short and J 7 bases short, with 21 bases between. Treatment meaning: oral pan-JAK inhibitor, 5-10 mg twice daily. cDNA prepared by RNA extraction and subsequent reverse transcription served as the template for sequencing. Here immunoSEQ multiplex PCR was the method, and the copy in TCRdb shows in-frame clones only, minus some. The repertoire holds roughly 120,000 clones, with approximately 52% as singletons.

Sequencing used CD8+ T cells sorted from blood, obtained at week 4, from a patient treated with tofacitinib. The sequence derives from a human donor with alopecia areata. The chain combines TRBV5-1 with TRBJ2-7; the D gene could be TRBD1 or TRBD2 (5 bases each). The CDR3 DNA reads as TGCGCCAGCTACCCCCCGGGGCGGTTGGGAGAGCAGTACTTC. It translates to CASYPPGRLGEQYF.